Shown below are 10 T cell receptor beta chains from a single sample sequenced in a study of CD8 T cells in Susac syndrome. Roughly 0.5 to 1 ug RNA was reverse transcribed with random hexamers. TCRdb reprocessed the immunoSEQ multiplex PCR reads with MiXCR, giving one entry per CDR3 protein. The data hold 170,000 or so distinct CDR3 sequences, with roughly 94% observed a single time. The specimen sequenced was CD4+ T cells from PBMCs. Every receptor here comes from a human donor with Susac syndrome.

V and J are TRBV12-3 or TRBV12-4 and TRBJ1-2; perhaps TRBD1 as D (6 bases). This CDR3 region has 15 residues. The ends were cut back, 6 bases at V and 2 bases at J, with 16 bases in the middle. This CDR3 is CASSSTGTLNYGYTF. The CDR3 DNA reads TGTGCCAGCAGCTCAACAGGGACTCTGAACTATGGCTACACCTTC.

The table lists this clonotype with a count of one. This chain joins TRBV10-3 and TRBJ2-1; no clear D gene. Germline V CDR1 and CDR2: ENHRY, SYGVKD. The V gene lost 6 bases and the J gene lost 8 bases, with 14 bases spanning the gap. This CDR3 region has 13 residues. The CDR3 reads CAISSARSDEQFF. CDR3 DNA sequence: TGTGCCATCAGCTCGGCCCGGAGCGATGAGCAGTTCTTC.

V usage is TRBV30 and J usage is TRBJ1-1; tentative D call: TRBD1 (5 bases). The CDR3 is made up of 13 amino acids. Germline CDR1 and CDR2: GTSNPN and SVGIG (reference sequence). V was shortened by 7 bases and J by 4 bases, with 16 bases between the two germline ends. The chain's CDR3 is CASQQGTSTEAFF. As DNA, the CDR3 is TGTGCCTCTCAGCAGGGAACGAGCACTGAAGCTTTCTTT.

V gene TRBV5-4 combines with J gene TRBJ2-5; possible D gene TRBD1, 5 bases. The CDR3 length is 13 residues. CDR1 is SGHNT, CDR2 YYREEE, per germline (reference sequence). The V gene lost 2 bases and the J gene lost 2 bases, with 7 bases spanning the gap. CDR3 bases: TGTGCCAGCAGCTTACGACAGCAAGAGACCCAGTACTTC. Translation: CASSLRQQETQYF.

This clonotype was counted once. The chain joins TRBV10-3 to TRBJ2-1, with D perhaps matching TRBD1 or TRBD2 (6 bases each). Trimming took off 1 base at V and 7 bases at J, with 11 bases between the two ends. CDR1 and CDR2 from the germline V gene are ENHRY and SYGVKD. The CDR3 covers 14 residues. The chain's CDR3 is CAISEWGAENEQFF. The CDR3 region has the DNA TGTGCCATCAGTGAGTGGGGGGCGGAAAATGAGCAGTTCTTC.

This chain uses TRBV29-1 with TRBJ1-6, with 10 bases lining up with TRBD1. With V trimmed by 5 bases and J by 7 bases, 5 bases remained unmatched. The CDR3 is 14 amino acids. Per germline, CDR1 SQVTM and CDR2 ANQGSEA. The CDR3 is CSVRGTGANSPLHF. The CDR3 DNA sequence: TGCAGCGTTCGCGGGACAGGGGCGAATTCACCCCTCCACTTT.

The chain couples TRBV16 to TRBJ1-2, with 7 bases matching TRBD1. The trim removed 2 bases at V and 7 bases at J, leaving 13 bases unmatched. Germline-derived CDR1 and CDR2 are KGHSY and FQNENV. There are 16 residues in the CDR3. As DNA, the CDR3 is TGTGCCAGCAGCCAACCAGGGGGGACCTTTGGGGCTGGCTACACCTTC. Translated: CASSQPGGTFGAGYTF.

The chain combines TRBV18 with TRBJ2-3; 7 nucleotides agree with TRBD2. V was pared by 4 bases and J by 8 bases, with 9 bases of the junction left unmatched. CDR1 is KGHSH and CDR2 is LQKENI in the germline V gene. The CDR3 extends over 14 amino acids. CDR3 region: CASSQLGEGGTQYF. In DNA, the CDR3 is TGTGCCAGCTCACAACTCGGGGAGGGCGGTACGCAGTATTTT.

This clonotype appeared a single time. The CDR3 protein is CASGSTGPSTDTQYF. CDR3 nucleotides: TGTGCTAGTGGTTCGACAGGGCCTAGCACAGATACGCAGTATTTT. The rearrangement uses TRBV12-5 and TRBJ2-3; the match to TRBD1 covers 7 bases. V shed 4 bases, J shed 0 bases, and the junction held 4 bases outside the gene matches. There are 15 residues in the CDR3. Germline values: CDR1 LGHNT, CDR2 FRNRAP.

V usage is TRBV15 and J usage is TRBJ2-1; weak D call: TRBD1 (5 bases). This CDR3 is 15 amino acids long. Germline CDR1 LNHNV, CDR2 YYDKDF (reference sequence). The V end lost 5 bases, the J end lost 3 bases, and 14 bases lay between the germline ends. CDR3 sequence: CATSLGQRRYNEQFF. CDR3 nucleotide sequence: TGTGCCACCAGCCTGGGGCAGCGCCGCTACAATGAGCAGTTCTTC.